The present TCR beta chain was sequenced within a study of PD-L1 blockade in urothelial cancer (dated by TCRdb to about 2017). Describing the broader study: Every patient began therapy in the mid-2010s and was given atezolizumab 1,200 mg intravenously every 3 weeks. Blood samples gave median yields of about 150,000 T cells and 80,000 to 90,000 unique TCRs, along with a median clonality of approximately 0.084. The study, an exploratory multi-omic analysis, examined somatic, immune and clinical correlates of response to PD-L1 blockade with atezolizumab in urothelial cancer. Blood samples were analyzed 3 weeks after the start of treatment (second dose) and 6 weeks after the start of treatment. In the same patients, pretreatment tumors underwent whole exome sequencing and RNA sequencing in addition to TCR sequencing. About 85% of the roughly 29 patients were males with bladder-origin urothelial cancer, and about 60% of the 29 reported a prior smoking history. Durable clinical benefit meant progression-free survival longer than 6 months, and TCR features were also tested against progression-free and overall survival. Some 30 patients had pretreatment blood TCR-seq, around 25 had at least one posttreatment blood collection, and around 25 had tumor TCR-seq. TCR sequencing covered pretreatment tumor samples and matched, serially collected peripheral blood taken before and after atezolizumab treatment. An ECOG performance status of 0 or 1 was recorded for the patients, and 0 to 3 prior chemotherapy regimens had been received by the patients. Durable clinical benefit was achieved by nine patients and was not achieved by 20 patients. Results and caveats for the whole study, not just this receptor: A pretreatment peripheral blood TCR clonality below the median was linked to improved progression-free and overall survival. Because the sample size was small (n ≈ 31) and many exploratory analyses were performed, the results are intended to be hypothesis-generating. Greater expansion of tumor-associated TCR clones in peripheral blood 3 weeks after the start of treatment was observed in patients with durable benefit (n of about 20, p = 0.022).

What the time point label conveys for this sample: peripheral blood 6 weeks after treatment start. The cohort comprised approximately 30 patients with locally advanced or metastatic urothelial carcinoma treated at Memorial Sloan Kettering on a trial protocol. Peripheral blood mononuclear cells were collected pretreatment and during treatment, at between 1 and 8 total time points per patient. The Qiagen DNeasy Blood extraction kit was used to purify genomic DNA from total PBMCs and tumor samples. Collected pretreatment and during treatment, PBMCs were isolated and stored as previously described. A remark on this clone: Its antigen is currently not known. No much larger clonotype is one base removed from it; base qualities were not supplied.

The CDR3 holds 15 amino acids from the cysteine to the phenylalanine. Only CDR3 DNA remains: 45 bases, in frame from the first base. CDR1 SGHRS and CDR2 YFSETQ are derived from the germline V gene. V and J are trimmed by 4 bases and 4 bases, and the gene matches miss 3 bases of the junction. Synthetic TCR analog templates were spiked into each PCR so that absolute template abundance could be estimated from read counts. The immunoSEQ assay used bias-controlled V and J gene primers to amplify TCRbeta CDR3 regions from genomic DNA. Sequencing of rearranged TCRbeta segments was performed at approximately 20X coverage. From the authors' description of their analysis: Clustering was used to correct sequencing errors, and CDR3s were annotated against IMGT to assign V, D and J genes. Out-of-frame and stop-codon sequences were excluded, and only productive TCRbeta rearrangements were used in downstream analyses. Clonality was calculated as one minus the Shannon entropy normalized by the log of the number of unique productive sequences. Fisher's exact test with Benjamini-Hochberg correction, using a cutoff of adjusted p below 0.01, was how clones that differed between time points or between blood and tumor were identified. TCRdb stores this immuneACCESS table with in-frame sequences only. Part of the clones is absent; in the studies checked, under half of the shortfall reflects unresolved V genes, and no reason is known for the rest. D and trimming were read from the DNA, whereas the V and J calls and clone size are those reported in that table. For this sample the table gives more than 95,000 clones, of which roughly 90% were detected only once. The top ten clonotypes cover approximately 1.7% of the sample.

The TCR comes from a man in his fifties or sixties with urothelial cancer. Sample: PBMCs, taken around atezolizumab (anti-PD-L1) treatment. The V and J segments used are TRBV5-1 and TRBJ2-5; TRBD2 agrees with 14 junctional bases. The DNA sequence is TGCGCCAGCAGCCCAGGGACTAGCGGGAGAGAGACCCAGTACTTC. Translated, this is CASSPGTSGRETQYF.